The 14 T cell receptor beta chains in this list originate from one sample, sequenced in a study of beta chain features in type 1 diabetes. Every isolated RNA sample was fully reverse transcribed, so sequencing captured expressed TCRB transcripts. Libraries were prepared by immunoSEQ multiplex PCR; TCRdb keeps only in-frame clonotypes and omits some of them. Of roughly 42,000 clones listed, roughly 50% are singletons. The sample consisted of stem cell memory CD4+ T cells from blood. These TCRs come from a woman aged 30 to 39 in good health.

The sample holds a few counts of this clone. CDR3 nucleotides: TGTGCCAGCAGCTTAGACAGGGTCTACGAGCAGTACTTC. It is translated as CASSLDRVYEQYF. This chain connects TRBV7-9 to TRBJ2-7; TRBD1 is a possible D gene (6 bases). V lost 1 base to trimming and J lost 3 bases, with 7 bases between them. Per germline, CDR1 SEHNR and CDR2 FQNEAQ (reference sequence). The CDR3 sequence is 13 residues long.

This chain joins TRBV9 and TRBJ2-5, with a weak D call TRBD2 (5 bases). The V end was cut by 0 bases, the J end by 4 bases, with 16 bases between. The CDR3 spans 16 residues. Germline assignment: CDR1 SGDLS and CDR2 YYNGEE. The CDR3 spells CASSVGPTSYRETQYF. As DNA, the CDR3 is TGTGCCAGCAGCGTAGGGCCCACTAGTTACCGAGAGACCCAGTACTTC. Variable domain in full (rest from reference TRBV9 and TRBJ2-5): DSGVTQTPKHLITATGQRVTLRCSPRSGDLSVYWYQQSLDQGLQFLIQYYNGEERAKGNILERFSAQQFPDLHSELNLSSLELGDSALYFCASSVGPTSYRETQYFGPGTRLLVL.

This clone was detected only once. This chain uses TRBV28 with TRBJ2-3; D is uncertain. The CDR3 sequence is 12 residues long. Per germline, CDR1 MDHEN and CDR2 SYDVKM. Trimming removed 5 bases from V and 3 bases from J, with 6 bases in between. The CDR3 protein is CASSPTTDTQYF. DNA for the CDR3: TGTGCCAGCAGTCCTACGACAGATACGCAGTATTTT.

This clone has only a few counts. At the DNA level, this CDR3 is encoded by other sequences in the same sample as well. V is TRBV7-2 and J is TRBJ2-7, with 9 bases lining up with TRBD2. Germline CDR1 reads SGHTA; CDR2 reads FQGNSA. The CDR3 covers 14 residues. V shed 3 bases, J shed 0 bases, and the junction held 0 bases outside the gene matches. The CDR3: CASSLTSGSYEQYF. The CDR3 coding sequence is TGTGCCAGCAGCTTGACTAGCGGCTCCTACGAGCAGTACTTC.

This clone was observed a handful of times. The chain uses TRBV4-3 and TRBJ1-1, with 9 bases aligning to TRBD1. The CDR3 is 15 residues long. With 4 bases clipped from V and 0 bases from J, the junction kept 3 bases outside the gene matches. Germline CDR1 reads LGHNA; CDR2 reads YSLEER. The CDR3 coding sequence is TGCGCCAGCAGCCGAGGACAGGGGATGAACACTGAAGCTTTCTTT. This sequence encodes CASSRGQGMNTEAFF.

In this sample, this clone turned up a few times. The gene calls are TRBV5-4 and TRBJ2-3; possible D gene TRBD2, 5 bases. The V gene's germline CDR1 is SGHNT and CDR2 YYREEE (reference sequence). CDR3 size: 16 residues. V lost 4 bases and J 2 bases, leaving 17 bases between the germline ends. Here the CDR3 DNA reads TGTGCCAGCAGCCAATTTCCGGGAAGTAACACAGATACGCAGTATTTT. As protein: CASSQFPGSNTDTQYF.

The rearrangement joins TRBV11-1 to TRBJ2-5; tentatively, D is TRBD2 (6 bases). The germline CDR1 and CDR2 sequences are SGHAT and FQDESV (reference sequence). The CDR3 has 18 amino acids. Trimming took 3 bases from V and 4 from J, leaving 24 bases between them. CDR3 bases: TGTGCCAGCAGCTTTCCCCCCGGTCTAGCGATGGAGGGAGAGACCCAGTACTTC. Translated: CASSFPPGLAMEGETQYF.

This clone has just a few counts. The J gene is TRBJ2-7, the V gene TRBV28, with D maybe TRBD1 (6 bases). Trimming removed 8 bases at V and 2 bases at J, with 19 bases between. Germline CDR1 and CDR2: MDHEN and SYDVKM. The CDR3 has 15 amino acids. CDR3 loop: CASLLSGQPPYEQYF. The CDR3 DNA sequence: TGTGCCAGCCTTTTGAGTGGACAGCCACCCTACGAGCAGTACTTC.

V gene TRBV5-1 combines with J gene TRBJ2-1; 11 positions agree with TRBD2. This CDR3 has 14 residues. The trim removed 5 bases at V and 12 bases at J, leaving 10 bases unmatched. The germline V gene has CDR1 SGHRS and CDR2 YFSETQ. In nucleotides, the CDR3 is TGCGCCAGCAGAACGGGACTAGCGGACTTAAGGCAGTTCTTC. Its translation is CASRTGLADLRQFF.

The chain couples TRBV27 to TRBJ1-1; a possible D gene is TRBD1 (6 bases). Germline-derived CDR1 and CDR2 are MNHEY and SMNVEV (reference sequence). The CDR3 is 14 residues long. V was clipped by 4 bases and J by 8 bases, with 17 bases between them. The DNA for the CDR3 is TGTGCCAGCAGTTGGGGGTCGACAGGTACAGAAGCTTTCTTT. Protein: CASSWGSTGTEAFF.

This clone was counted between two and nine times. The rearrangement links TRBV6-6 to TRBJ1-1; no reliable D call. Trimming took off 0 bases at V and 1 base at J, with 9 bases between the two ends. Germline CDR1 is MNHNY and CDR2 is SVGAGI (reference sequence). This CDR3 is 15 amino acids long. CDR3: CASSYSNAQNTEAFF. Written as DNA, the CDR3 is TGTGCCAGCAGTTACTCGAACGCGCAGAACACTGAAGCTTTCTTT.

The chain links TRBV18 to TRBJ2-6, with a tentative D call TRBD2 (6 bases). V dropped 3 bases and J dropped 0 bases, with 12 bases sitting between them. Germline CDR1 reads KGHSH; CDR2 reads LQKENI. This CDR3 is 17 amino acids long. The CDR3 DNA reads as TGTGCCAGCTCACCCGGGGGACGGTACTCTGGGGCCAACGTCCTGACTTTC. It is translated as CASSPGGRYSGANVLTF.

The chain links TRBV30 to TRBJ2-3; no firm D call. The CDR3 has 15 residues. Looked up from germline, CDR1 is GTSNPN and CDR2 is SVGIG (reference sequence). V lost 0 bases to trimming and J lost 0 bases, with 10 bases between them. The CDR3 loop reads CAWSVYAESTDTQYF. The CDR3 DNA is TGTGCCTGGAGTGTATATGCGGAGAGCACAGATACGCAGTATTTT.

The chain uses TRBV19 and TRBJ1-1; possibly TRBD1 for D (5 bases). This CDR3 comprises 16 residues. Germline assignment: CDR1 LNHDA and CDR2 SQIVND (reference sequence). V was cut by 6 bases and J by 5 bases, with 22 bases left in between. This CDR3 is CASSFTTGLTFTEAFF. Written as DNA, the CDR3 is TGTGCCAGTAGCTTCACGACGGGACTGACGTTTACTGAAGCTTTCTTT.